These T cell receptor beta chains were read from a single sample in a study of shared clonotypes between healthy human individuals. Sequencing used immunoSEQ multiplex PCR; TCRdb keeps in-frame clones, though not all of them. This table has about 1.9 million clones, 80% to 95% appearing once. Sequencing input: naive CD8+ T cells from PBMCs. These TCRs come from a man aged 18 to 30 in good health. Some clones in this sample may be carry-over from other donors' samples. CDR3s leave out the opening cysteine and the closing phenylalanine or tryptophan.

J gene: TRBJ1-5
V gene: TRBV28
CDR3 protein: ASSRTLDSNQPQH

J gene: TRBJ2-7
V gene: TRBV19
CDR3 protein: ASSSRTGSYEQY

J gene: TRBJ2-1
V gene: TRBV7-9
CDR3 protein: ASSLDPSGSYEQF

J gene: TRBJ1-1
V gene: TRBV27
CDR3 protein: ASSLGGAGTEAF

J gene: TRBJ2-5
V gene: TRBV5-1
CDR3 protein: ASSRPWEGRAETQY

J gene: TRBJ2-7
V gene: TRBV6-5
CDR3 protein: ASSLQGASHFEY

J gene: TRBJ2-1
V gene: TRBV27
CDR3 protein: ASTPSGGEAYNEQF

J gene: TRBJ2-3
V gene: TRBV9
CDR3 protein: ASSFPGTGEDTQY

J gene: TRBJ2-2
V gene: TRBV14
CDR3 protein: ASSRYRVNTGELF

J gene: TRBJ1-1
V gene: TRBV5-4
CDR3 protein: ASSLGGMNTEAF

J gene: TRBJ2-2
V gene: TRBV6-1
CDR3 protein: ASSESLFREGQYTGELF

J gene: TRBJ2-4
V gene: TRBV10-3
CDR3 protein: AISGGRAGDIQY

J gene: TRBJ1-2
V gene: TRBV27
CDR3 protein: ASSPQDRGSYGYT

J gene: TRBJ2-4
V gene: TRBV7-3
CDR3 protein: ASSLTGRGNIQY

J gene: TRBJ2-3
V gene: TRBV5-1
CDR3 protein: ASSSRPGAGETDTQY

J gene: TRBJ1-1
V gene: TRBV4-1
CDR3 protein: ASSQDSRPYLNTEAF

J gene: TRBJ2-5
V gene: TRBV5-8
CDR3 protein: ASSLVLAGGKQETQY

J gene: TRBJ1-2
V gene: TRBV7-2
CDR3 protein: ASSTTGTGGGYT

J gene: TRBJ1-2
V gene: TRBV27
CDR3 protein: ASSFAGSWGYT

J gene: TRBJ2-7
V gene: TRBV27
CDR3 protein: ASSLSSRYEQY

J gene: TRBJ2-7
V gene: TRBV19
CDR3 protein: ASSTRHLGSYEQY

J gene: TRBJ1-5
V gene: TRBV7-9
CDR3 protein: ASSFWVSGGNQPQH

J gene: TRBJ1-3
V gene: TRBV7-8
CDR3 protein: ASSLVAGASSGNTIY

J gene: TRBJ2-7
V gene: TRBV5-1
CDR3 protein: ASSLALRLAAYEQY

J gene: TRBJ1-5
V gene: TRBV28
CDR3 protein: ASSLFGGPGQPQH

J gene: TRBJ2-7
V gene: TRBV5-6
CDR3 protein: ASSLRARTGEQY

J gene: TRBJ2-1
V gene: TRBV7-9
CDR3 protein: ASSIAVDEQF

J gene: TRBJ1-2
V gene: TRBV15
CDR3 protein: ATSRGEDAGAFYGYT

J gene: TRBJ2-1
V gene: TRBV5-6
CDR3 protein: ASSLWGGVYNEQF

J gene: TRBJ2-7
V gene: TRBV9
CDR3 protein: ASSDRLAAHSYEQY

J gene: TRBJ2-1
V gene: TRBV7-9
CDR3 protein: ASSLVGLAGREQF

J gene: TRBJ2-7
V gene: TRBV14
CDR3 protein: ASSPLYRDRRTTYEQY

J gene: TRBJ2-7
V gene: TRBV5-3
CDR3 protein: ARSLITLGGYEQY

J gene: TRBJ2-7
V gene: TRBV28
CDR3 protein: ASSFLLPFRGQEAYEQY

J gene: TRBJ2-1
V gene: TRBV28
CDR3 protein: ASSPPLAGDHEQF

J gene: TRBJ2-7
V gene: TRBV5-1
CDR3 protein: ASSPLGGDEQY

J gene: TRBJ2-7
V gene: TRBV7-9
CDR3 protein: ASSFQGISEQY

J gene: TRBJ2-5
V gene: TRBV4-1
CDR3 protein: ASSQALGQFQETQY

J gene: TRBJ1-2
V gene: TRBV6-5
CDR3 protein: ASSYSVGYGYT

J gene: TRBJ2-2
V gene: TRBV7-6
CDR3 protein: ASSLGDPGELF

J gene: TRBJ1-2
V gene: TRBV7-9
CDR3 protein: ASSEGPGGNYGYT

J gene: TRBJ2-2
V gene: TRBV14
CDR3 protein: ASSHYRTGELF

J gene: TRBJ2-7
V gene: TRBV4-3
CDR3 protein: ASSQGTSGRYEQY

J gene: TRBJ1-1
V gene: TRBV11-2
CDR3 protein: ASSPVAWGMNTEAF

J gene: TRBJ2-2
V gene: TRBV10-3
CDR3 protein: AIRTGNTGELF

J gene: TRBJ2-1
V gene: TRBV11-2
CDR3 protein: ASSFRTSGAYNEQF

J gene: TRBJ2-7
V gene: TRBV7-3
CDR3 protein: ASSLGVPDEQY

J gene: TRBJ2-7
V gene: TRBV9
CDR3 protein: ASSVLDAAYEQY

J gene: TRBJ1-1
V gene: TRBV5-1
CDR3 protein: ASSLRTGNTEAF

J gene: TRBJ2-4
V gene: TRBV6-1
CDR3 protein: ASRDLSTGKNIQY

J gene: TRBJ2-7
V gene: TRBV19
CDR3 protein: ASSPTGPYEQY

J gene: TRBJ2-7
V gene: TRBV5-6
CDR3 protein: ASSFRDNIDEQY

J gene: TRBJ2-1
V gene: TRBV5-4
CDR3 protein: ASSWGGNEQF

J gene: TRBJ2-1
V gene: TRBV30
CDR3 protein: AWSVRQWSYNEQF

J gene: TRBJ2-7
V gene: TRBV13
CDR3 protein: ASSSWETSDYEQY

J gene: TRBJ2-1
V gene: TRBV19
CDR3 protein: ASSSRQGAYNEQF

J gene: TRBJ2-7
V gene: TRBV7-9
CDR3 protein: ASSLGGLDYYEQY

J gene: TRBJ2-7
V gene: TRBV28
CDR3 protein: ASSFSILGGEQY

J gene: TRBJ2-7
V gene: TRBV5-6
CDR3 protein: ASSRGTGNEQY